Shown below are 31 T cell receptor beta chains from a single sample sequenced in a study of T cell responses to AZD1222 COVID-19 vaccine. Assay: immunoSEQ multiplex PCR; the TCRdb copy retains only in-frame clones and omits some. The sample yields 100,000 or so clones, 87% seen once. The source material was peripheral blood, sampled on day 0 of AZD1222 vaccination. These receptors all come from an adult in good health.

J is TRBJ2-7 and V is TRBV24-1, with D possibly TRBD2 on 5 matching bases. This CDR3 spans 15 amino acids. V was pared by 12 bases and J by 4 bases, with 24 bases between. CDR1 is KGHDR, CDR2 SFDVKD, per germline. The CDR3 reads CASQFFVGVGYEQYV. CDR3 sequence (DNA): TGTGCCTCGCAATTTTTTGTGGGAGTGGGGTACGAGCAGTACGTC.

This clone is a singleton in its sample. The rearrangement links TRBV29-1 to TRBJ2-2, with TRBD2 as a possible D gene (5 bases). V was shortened by 2 bases and J by 1 base, with 8 bases between the two germline ends. Germline loops: CDR1 SQVTM, CDR2 ANQGSEA. CDR3 size: 14 residues. CDR3 residues: CSVELGVNTGELFF. In DNA, the CDR3 is TGCAGCGTTGAACTCGGGGTGAACACCGGGGAGCTGTTTTTT.

The chain couples TRBV15 to TRBJ2-2; D perhaps matches TRBD1 (5 bases). This CDR3 spans 16 amino acids. V shed 5 bases and J shed 5 bases, with 18 bases lying between them. The germline V gene has CDR1 LNHNV and CDR2 YYDKDF (reference sequence). The CDR3 coding sequence is TGTGCCACCAGCTTCGCGCAGGGTTTGGGGACCGGGGAGCTGTTTTTT. Its protein product is CATSFAQGLGTGELFF.

The genes are TRBV9 and TRBJ1-6, with D possibly TRBD1 on 5 matching bases. Germline V gene lookup returns CDR1 SGDLS and CDR2 YYNGEE. The length of the CDR3 is 15 residues. The germline V and J ends were trimmed by 2 bases and 9 bases, with 15 bases remaining between them. The CDR3 DNA reads as TGTGCCAGCAGCGTGGAGGGGAGGAGCGCTTCACCCCTCCACTTT. As protein: CASSVEGRSASPLHF. The whole variable domain, remainder taken from reference TRBV9 and TRBJ1-6, is DSGVTQTPKHLITATGQRVTLRCSPRSGDLSVYWYQQSLDQGLQFLIQYYNGEERAKGNILERFSAQQFPDLHSELNLSSLELGDSALYFCASSVEGRSASPLHFGNGTRLTVT.

This clone has a single count. The rearrangement links TRBV3-1 (or the pseudogene TRBV3-2) to TRBJ1-1; 12 positions agree with TRBD1. Germline assignment: CDR1 LGHDT and CDR2 YNNKEL (reference sequence). Trimming took 2 bases from V and 6 from J; bases not matched to a gene: 7. This CDR3 spans 16 amino acids. The CDR3 DNA sequence: TGTGCCAGCAGCCAAAACCGGGACAGGGGGCCCCCTGAAGCTTTCTTT. It yields the protein CASSQNRDRGPPEAFF.

V is TRBV11-3 and J is TRBJ2-2; the D gene is possibly TRBD2 (6 bases). CDR3 length: 15 amino acids. Trimming cost V 1 base and J 5 bases, with 11 bases left between them. CDR1 SGHNT and CDR2 YENEEA come from the germline V gene. The DNA for the CDR3 is TGTGCCAGCAGCTTAGTTTGGAGCGGGACCGGGGAGCTGTTTTTT. It yields the protein CASSLVWSGTGELFF.

The chain couples TRBV7-9 to TRBJ2-5; D not certain. The CDR3 consists of 12 residues. The germline V gene has CDR1 SEHNR and CDR2 FQNEAQ (reference sequence). Trimming pared 2 bases from V and 3 bases from J, leaving 4 bases between. This chain's CDR3 is CASSLRKETQYF. CDR3 nucleotides: TGTGCCAGCAGCTTACGGAAAGAGACCCAGTACTTC.

The rearrangement links TRBV7-3 to TRBJ2-2; D unclear. This CDR3 contains 14 residues. The germline CDR1 and CDR2 sequences are SGHTA and FQGTGA. The V end lost 4 bases, the J end lost 2 bases, and 8 bases lay between the germline ends. CDR3 nucleotides: TGTGCCAGCAGCTCAGGAGCAAACACCGGGGAGCTGTTTTTT. This sequence encodes CASSSGANTGELFF.

The rearrangement joins TRBV3-1 (or the pseudogene TRBV3-2) to TRBJ1-2; D is unresolved. Germline CDR1 LGHDT, CDR2 YNNKEL (reference sequence). The V end was cut by 4 bases, the J end by 4 bases, with 22 bases between. The CDR3 has 17 amino acids. DNA of the CDR3: TGTGCCAGCAGCCCTATGGTATGGCTGGCGAGTTCCTATGGCTACACCTTC. The encoded protein is CASSPMVWLASSYGYTF.

The rearrangement joins TRBV13 to TRBJ2-3; 15 bases fit TRBD2. This CDR3 region has 17 residues. Germline assignment: CDR1 PRHDT and CDR2 FYEKMQ (reference sequence). Trimming took 5 bases from V and 5 from J; bases not matched to a gene: 8. The CDR3 protein is CASSPRTSGGVLDTQYF. The CDR3 DNA sequence: TGTGCCAGCAGCCCTAGGACTAGCGGGGGGGTCCTAGATACGCAGTATTTT. Combining the CDR3 with reference TRBV13 and TRBJ2-3 gives the whole variable domain AAGVIQSPRHLIKEKRETATLKCYPIPRHDTVYWYQQGPGQDPQFLISFYEKMQSDKGSIPDRFSAQQFSDYHSELNMSSLELGDSALYFCASSPRTSGGVLDTQYFGPGTRLTVL.

The chain couples TRBV14 to TRBJ2-6; D not resolved. The CDR3 has 18 amino acids. Trimming took off 0 bases at V and 0 bases at J, with 12 bases between the two ends. CDR1 SGHDN and CDR2 FVKESK come from the germline V gene. DNA of the CDR3: TGTGCCAGCAGCCAAGAGGCGAGTTCATACTCTGGGGCCAACGTCCTGACTTTC. Translating gives CASSQEASSYSGANVLTF.

The chain links TRBV2 to TRBJ2-3; tentatively, D is TRBD2 (6 bases). CDR3 length: 13 amino acids. Germline loops: CDR1 SNHLY, CDR2 FYNNEI. V was trimmed by 4 bases and J by 6 bases, leaving 11 bases between them. The CDR3 spells CASSGGGVDTQYF. DNA of the CDR3: TGTGCCAGCAGTGGAGGCGGGGTGGATACGCAGTATTTT.

This rearrangement joins TRBV18 to TRBJ1-1; 10 bases map to TRBD1. Germline-derived CDR1 and CDR2 are KGHSH and LQKENI. The CDR3 contains 17 residues. After removal of 6 bases from V and 4 bases from J, the junction contained 14 bases not matched to a gene. CDR3 coding DNA: TGTGCCAGCTCCCCGACAGGGGGCTCCCGGTCGGGCACTGAAGCTTTCTTT. Amino acid sequence: CASSPTGGSRSGTEAFF. Using reference TRBV18 and TRBJ1-1 for the parts outside the CDR3, the full variable domain is NAGVMQNPRHLVRRRGQEARLRCSPMKGHSHVYWYRQLPEEGLKFMVYLQKENIIDESGMPKERFSAEFPKEGPSILRIQQVVRGDSAAYFCASSPTGGSRSGTEAFFGQGTRLTVV.

The CDR3 reads CASSLVGAPNEQFF. The CDR3 coding sequence is TGTGCCAGCAGCTTGGTGGGGGCCCCCAATGAGCAGTTCTTC. The chain employs TRBV5-4 and TRBJ2-1, with D possibly TRBD1 on 6 matching bases. Deletions cut 0 bases from V and 6 bases from J, with 10 bases between. CDR1 SGHNT and CDR2 YYREEE come from the germline V gene (reference sequence). The length of the CDR3 is 14 residues.

The chain uses TRBV6-2 or TRBV6-3 and TRBJ2-3; 10 positions agree with TRBD2. The CDR3 consists of 16 residues. Germline V lookup: CDR1 MNHEY, CDR2 SVGEGT. With V trimmed by 6 bases and J by 0 bases, 6 bases remained unmatched. This chain's CDR3 is CASSRTSGGSTDTQYF. The CDR3 DNA follows: TGTGCCAGCAGCCGGACTAGCGGAGGCAGCACAGATACGCAGTATTTT.

V usage is TRBV6-2 or TRBV6-3 and J usage is TRBJ1-5, with D perhaps matching TRBD1 (5 bases). CDR1 MNHEY and CDR2 SVGEGT come from the germline V gene. CDR3 length: 16 amino acids. The V end was cut by 0 bases, the J end by 3 bases, with 12 bases between. In DNA, the CDR3 is TGTGCCAGCAGTTACTCTAAGGGGCCTAACAATCAGCCCCAGCATTTT. It specifies CASSYSKGPNNQPQHF.

This chain joins TRBV2 and TRBJ1-2; no definite D call. This CDR3 spans 14 amino acids. Deletions cut 4 bases from V and 7 bases from J, with 16 bases between. The germline gives CDR1 SNHLY, CDR2 FYNNEI. CDR3 loop: CASSGRRLSGGYTF. CDR3 DNA sequence: TGTGCCAGCAGTGGGCGTCGCCTCTCGGGTGGCTACACCTTC.

The chain links TRBV27 to TRBJ2-7; 7 bases line up with TRBD2. Germline V lookup: CDR1 MNHEY, CDR2 SMNVEV (reference sequence). The CDR3 runs to 14 residues. V trimming: 0 bases; J trimming: 6 bases; junction bases outside the gene matches: 5. This CDR3 is CASSLSTSSGEQYV. In nucleotides, the CDR3 is TGTGCCAGCAGTTTATCGACTAGCTCGGGCGAGCAGTACGTC.

The rearrangement uses TRBV19 and TRBJ2-7; 7 bases are a match to TRBD1. The ends lost 2 bases at V and 0 bases at J; junction bases unmatched: 1. In germline, CDR1 is LNHDA, CDR2 SQIVND (reference sequence). CDR3 length: 14 residues. The CDR3 region is CASSIRTGSYEQYF. For the CDR3, the DNA is TGTGCCAGTAGTATACGGACAGGCTCCTACGAGCAGTACTTC.

The V and J genes are TRBV12-5 and TRBJ1-2, with TRBD1 identical over 7 bases. The germline V gene has CDR1 LGHNT and CDR2 FRNRAP. V was pared by 1 base and J by 4 bases, with 3 bases of the junction left unmatched. This CDR3 region has 14 residues. As DNA, the CDR3 is TGTGCTAGTGGTTTGGACAGGGGCTTCTATGGCTACACCTTC. Translating gives CASGLDRGFYGYTF.

The chain combines TRBV6-5 with TRBJ1-2, with D perhaps matching TRBD1 (5 bases). This CDR3 is built from 11 residues. V dropped 11 bases and J dropped 5 bases, with 12 bases sitting between them. Germline values: CDR1 MNHEY, CDR2 SVGAGI. The CDR3 spells CAGDSRYGYTF. The CDR3 coding sequence is TGTGCCGGTGACAGTAGGTATGGCTACACCTTC.

In DNA, the CDR3 is TGTGCCAGTACCCCGACAGGGGCCTCCTACGAGCAGTACTTC. This translates into CASTPTGASYEQYF. The rearrangement links TRBV19 to TRBJ2-7; 8 bases align to TRBD1. Germline V CDR1 and CDR2: LNHDA, SQIVND (reference sequence). The V gene end was trimmed by 7 bases and the J gene end by 0 bases; junction bases not matched to a gene: 5. This CDR3 has 14 residues.

V usage is TRBV7-2 and J usage is TRBJ2-3; D remains unclear. From germline, CDR1 is SGHTA and CDR2 FQGNSA. The CDR3 is 12 amino acids. V dropped 0 bases and J dropped 5 bases, with 3 bases sitting between them. The CDR3 bases are TGTGCCAGCAGCTTAGCGGAAGATACGCAGTATTTT. Amino acid sequence: CASSLAEDTQYF.

For the CDR3, the DNA is TGTGCCAGCAGCTTATTGGGGGCAGATTCGACAGATACGCAGTATTTT. Protein: CASSLLGADSTDTQYF. The V gene is TRBV7-2, the J gene TRBJ2-3, with D possibly matching TRBD1 (6 bases). The CDR3 has 16 residues. V lost 2 bases to trimming and J lost 3 bases, with 15 bases between them. Germline V gives CDR1 SGHTA, CDR2 FQGNSA.

This rearrangement joins TRBV7-6 to TRBJ2-5; D remains unclear. V shed 5 bases and J shed 2 bases, with 9 bases lying between them. Germline V lookup: CDR1 SGHVS, CDR2 FNYEAQ. The CDR3 has 13 residues. CDR3 sequence reads: CASSLGWQETQYF. CDR3 nucleotides: TGTGCCAGCAGCCTAGGGTGGCAAGAGACCCAGTACTTC.

The chain combines TRBV7-3 with TRBJ2-3; a possible D gene is TRBD2 (5 bases). In germline, CDR1 is SGHTA, CDR2 FQGTGA. The CDR3 has 13 residues. Trimming removed 5 bases at V and 8 bases at J, with 14 bases between. The CDR3: CASSQDWGATQYF. The CDR3, as DNA: TGTGCCAGCAGCCAGGACTGGGGTGCTACGCAGTATTTT.

V gene TRBV7-3 combines with J gene TRBJ2-5; TRBD2 matches at 9 bases. The trim removed 5 bases at V and 4 bases at J, leaving 5 bases unmatched. The CDR3 is made up of 14 amino acids. CDR1 is SGHTA, CDR2 FQGTGA, per germline. The CDR3 protein is CASSRSGRGETQYF. In DNA form, the CDR3 reads TGTGCCAGCAGCCGTAGCGGGAGAGGAGAGACCCAGTACTTC.

The sample holds one count of this clone. V usage is TRBV20-1 and J usage is TRBJ2-1; D may be TRBD2 (5 bases). Germline assignment: CDR1 DFQATT and CDR2 SNEGSKA (reference sequence). This CDR3 comprises 11 residues. Trimming left V 5 bases short and J 8 bases short, with 10 bases between. The CDR3 loop reads CSAGSRHEQFF. The CDR3 DNA reads as TGCAGTGCTGGGAGCCGGCATGAGCAGTTCTTC.

The J gene is TRBJ1-1, the V gene TRBV6-1, with a possible D match to TRBD1 (5 bases). Germline CDR1 and CDR2: MNHNS and SASEGT. The CDR3 is made up of 15 amino acids. V was trimmed by 0 bases and J by 4 bases, leaving 12 bases between them. DNA for the CDR3: TGTGCCAGCAGTGAAGCGGGGCCCGTGGGCACTGAAGCTTTCTTT. Amino acid sequence: CASSEAGPVGTEAFF.

V and J are TRBV19 and TRBJ2-7; no definite D call. From germline, CDR1 is LNHDA and CDR2 SQIVND (reference sequence). Trimming shortened V by 1 base and J by 3 bases, and 13 bases separated the two germline ends. CDR3 length: 15 residues. CDR3 sequence reads: CASSIGPFGSYEQYV. CDR3 nucleotide sequence: TGTGCCAGTAGTATAGGACCGTTCGGAAGCTACGAGCAGTACGTC.

This clone was seen only a few times. This rearrangement joins TRBV12-3 or TRBV12-4 to TRBJ1-5, with D uncertain. This CDR3 spans 12 amino acids. V lost 8 bases and J 9 bases, leaving 14 bases between the germline ends. In DNA, the CDR3 is TGTGCCAGCGCCCCCCAGTACAGGCCCCAGCATTTT. Translated, it gives CASAPQYRPQHF.